This T cell receptor beta chain was retrieved from a study of T-cell memory formation after mild COVID-19. The study's findings and limits: Among clones peaking at day 37 in the second wave, SARS-CoV-2 specificity remained unconfirmed.

MiXCR was run by TCRdb on the 5' RACE reads, yielding one entry per CDR3 protein. The repertoire includes about 340,000 distinct CDR3 sequences, 10% to 15% of them detected once, and roughly a fifth sits in the top ten. The length of the CDR3 is 13 residues. Germline-derived CDR1 and CDR2 are LNHNV and YYDKDF (reference sequence). V shed 5 bases and J shed 4 bases, with 12 bases lying between them. In this sample, this clonotype turned up a few times. The antigen is not known. The receptor comes from a man aged 18 to 29 who had mild COVID-19 (a few samples of this study predate the infection). Cell type and time point are not known. The chain has TRBV15 and TRBJ2-7; TRBD2 is a possible D gene (6 bases). Source material: PBMCs or a T cell subset sorted from them (not recorded which). CDR3 residues: CATSGGVGYEQYV. The CDR3 DNA is TGTGCCACCAGCGGAGGGGTGGGTTACGAGCAGTACGTC.